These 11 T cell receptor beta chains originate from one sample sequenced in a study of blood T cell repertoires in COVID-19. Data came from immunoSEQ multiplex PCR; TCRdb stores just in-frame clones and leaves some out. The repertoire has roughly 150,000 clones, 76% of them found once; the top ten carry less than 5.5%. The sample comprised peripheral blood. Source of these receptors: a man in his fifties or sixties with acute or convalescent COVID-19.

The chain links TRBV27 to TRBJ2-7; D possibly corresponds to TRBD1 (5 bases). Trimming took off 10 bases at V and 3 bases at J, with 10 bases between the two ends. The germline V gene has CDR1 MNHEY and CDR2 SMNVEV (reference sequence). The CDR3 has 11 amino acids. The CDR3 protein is CATYQGYEQYF. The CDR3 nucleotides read TGTGCCACCTACCAGGGCTACGAGCAGTACTTC.

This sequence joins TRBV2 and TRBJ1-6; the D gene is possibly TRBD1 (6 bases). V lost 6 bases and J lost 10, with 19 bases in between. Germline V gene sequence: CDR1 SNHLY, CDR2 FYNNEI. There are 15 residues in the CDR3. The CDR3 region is CASRLQGNSQSPLHF. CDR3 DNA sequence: TGTGCCAGCAGACTACAGGGAAATTCTCAGTCACCCCTCCACTTT.

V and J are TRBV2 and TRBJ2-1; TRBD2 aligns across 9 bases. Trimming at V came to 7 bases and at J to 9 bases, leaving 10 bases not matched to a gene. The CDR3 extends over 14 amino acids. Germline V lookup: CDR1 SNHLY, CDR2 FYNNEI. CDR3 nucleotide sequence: TGTGCCAGCACAAATCCTAGCGGGACCGGTGAGCAGTTCTTC. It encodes CASTNPSGTGEQFF.

CDR3 protein: CATSDPLRTKGDEQYF. DNA for the CDR3: TGTGCCACCAGTGACCCTTTAAGGACAAAAGGGGACGAGCAGTACTTC. This chain connects TRBV24-1 to TRBJ2-7, with D possibly matching TRBD1 (5 bases). Germline CDR1 is KGHDR and CDR2 is SFDVKD. The CDR3 loop spans 16 amino acids. The germline V and J ends were trimmed by 4 bases and 5 bases, with 20 bases remaining between them.

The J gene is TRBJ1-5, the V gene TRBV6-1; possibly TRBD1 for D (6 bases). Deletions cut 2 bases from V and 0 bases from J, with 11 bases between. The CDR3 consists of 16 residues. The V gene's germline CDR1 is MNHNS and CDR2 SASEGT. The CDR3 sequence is CASSEFAGDSNQPQHF. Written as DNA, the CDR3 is TGTGCCAGCAGTGAATTCGCAGGGGATAGCAATCAGCCCCAGCATTTT.

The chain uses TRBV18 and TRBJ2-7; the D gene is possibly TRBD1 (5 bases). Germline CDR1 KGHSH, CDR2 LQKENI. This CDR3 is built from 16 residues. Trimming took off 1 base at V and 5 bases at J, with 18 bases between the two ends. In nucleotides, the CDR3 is TGTGCCAGCTCACCACAGGGGTCGCAGATCGGAGACGAGCAGTACTTC. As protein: CASSPQGSQIGDEQYF. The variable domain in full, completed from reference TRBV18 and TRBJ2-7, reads NAGVMQNPRHLVRRRGQEARLRCSPMKGHSHVYWYRQLPEEGLKFMVYLQKENIIDESGMPKERFSAEFPKEGPSILRIQQVVRGDSAAYFCASSPQGSQIGDEQYFGPGTRLTVT.

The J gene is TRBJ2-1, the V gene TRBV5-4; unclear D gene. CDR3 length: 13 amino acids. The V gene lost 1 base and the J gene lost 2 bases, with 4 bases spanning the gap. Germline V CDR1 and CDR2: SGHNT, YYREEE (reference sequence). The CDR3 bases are TGTGCCAGCAGCTTGCGGGCCTACAATGAGCAGTTCTTC. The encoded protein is CASSLRAYNEQFF.

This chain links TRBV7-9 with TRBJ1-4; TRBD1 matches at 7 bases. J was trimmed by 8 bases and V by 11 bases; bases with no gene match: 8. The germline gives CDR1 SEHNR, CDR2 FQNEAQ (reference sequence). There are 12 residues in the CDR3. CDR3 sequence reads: CAVRGQTEKLFF. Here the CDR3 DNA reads TGTGCCGTAAGGGGACAGACGGAAAAACTGTTTTTT.

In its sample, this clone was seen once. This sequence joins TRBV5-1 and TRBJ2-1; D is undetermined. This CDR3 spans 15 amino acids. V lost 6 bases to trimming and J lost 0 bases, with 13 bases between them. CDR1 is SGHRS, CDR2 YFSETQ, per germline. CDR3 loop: CASKLALYSYNEQFF. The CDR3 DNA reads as TGCGCCAGCAAGCTCGCGCTATACTCCTACAATGAGCAGTTCTTC.

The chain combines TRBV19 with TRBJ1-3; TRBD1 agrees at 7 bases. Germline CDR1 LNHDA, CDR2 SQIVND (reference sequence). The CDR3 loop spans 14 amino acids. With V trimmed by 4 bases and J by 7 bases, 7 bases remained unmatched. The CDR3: CASSRTGQRNTIYF. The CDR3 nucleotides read TGTGCCAGTAGTAGGACAGGTCAGAGGAACACCATATATTTT.

CDR3 in DNA: TGTGCCAGCAGTGAAGAGTCAGGGAGGACCCTCCACTTT. Translated: CASSEESGRTLHF. This rearrangement joins TRBV6-1 to TRBJ1-6, with D tentatively TRBD1 (5 bases). The V gene lost 1 base and the J gene lost 14 bases, with 12 bases spanning the gap. Germline V gene data show CDR1 as MNHNS and CDR2 as SASEGT. CDR3 size: 13 residues.